One sample yielded the 2 T cell receptor beta chains listed below, sequenced in a study of cytomegalovirus exposure and HLA in healthy donors. The PCR contained 60 Vbeta and 13 Jbeta primers. Libraries were prepared by immunoSEQ multiplex PCR; TCRdb keeps only in-frame clonotypes and omits some of them. The data contain roughly 100,000 clones, 75% to 90% of them singletons. The specimen was PBMCs. The receptors here all came from a man aged 30 to 45 in good health and CMV-seropositive.

The chain couples TRBV7-8 to TRBJ1-2; D perhaps matches TRBD1 (6 bases). CDR1 SGHVS and CDR2 FQNEAQ come from the germline V gene. V was shortened by 5 bases and J by 6 bases, with 28 bases between the two germline ends. The CDR3 totals 18 residues. In DNA, the CDR3 is TGTGCCAGCAGCACTATACAGGGTTCTCGCGGACTGGTCGATGGCTACACCTTC. Translation gives CASSTIQGSRGLVDGYTF.

Of note for this clone: This CDR3 is also generated by other DNA sequences in the sample. V gene TRBV4-3 combines with J gene TRBJ2-1, with D maybe TRBD2 (7 bases). Germline CDR1 reads LGHNA; CDR2 reads YSLEER. The CDR3 totals 17 residues. Trimming pared 1 base from V and 9 bases from J, leaving 22 bases between. The DNA for the CDR3 is TGCGCCAGCAGCCAAGTAAGGACGCGGGGGCTGGTCGGTGAGCAGTTCTTC. Translating it yields CASSQVRTRGLVGEQFF.